The 18 T cell receptor beta chains presented below share a single source sample, sequenced in a study of CD8 T cells in ankylosing spondylitis. MiXCR was run by TCRdb on the 5' RACE reads, yielding one entry per CDR3 protein. The sample contains under 450,000 distinct CDR3 sequences, 20% to 25% of which appear only once. The sample comprised blood, either unsorted or a sorted T cell fraction (not recorded which). The origin of the receptors is a male donor with ankylosing spondylitis or in good health (not recorded which).

This sequence joins TRBV2 and TRBJ2-3, with TRBD2 matching 11 bases. With 4 bases clipped from V and 2 bases from J, the junction kept 8 bases outside the gene matches. CDR1 and CDR2 (germline): SNHLY, FYNNEI. The CDR3 sequence is 17 residues long. CDR3 nucleotide sequence: TGTGCCAGCAGTGCATCGGGACTAGCGGTCCACACAGATACGCAGTATTTT. This codes for CASSASGLAVHTDTQYF.

This clonotype has just a few counts. This rearrangement joins TRBV7-9 to TRBJ2-1; D is unresolved. Trimming stripped 0 bases from V and 10 bases from J, with 13 bases between. The germline V gene encodes CDR1 SEHNR and CDR2 FQNEAQ (reference sequence). The CDR3 sequence is 14 residues long. CDR3 residues: CASSLALVDYEQFF. Written as DNA, the CDR3 is TGTGCCAGCAGCTTAGCGCTAGTCGATTACGAGCAGTTCTTC.

A few counts support this clonotype. The chain carries TRBV9 and TRBJ2-1; 8 positions match TRBD2. The V and J ends lost 3 bases and 2 bases, in that order; junction bases with no gene match: 4. This CDR3 spans 15 amino acids. The germline V gene encodes CDR1 SGDLS and CDR2 YYNGEE. The DNA for the CDR3 is TGTGCCAGCAGCGAAGCGGGGGTTCCCTACAATGAGCAGTTCTTC. Translating it yields CASSEAGVPYNEQFF.

This clonotype was counted a few times. The V call is TRBV20-1, the J call TRBJ2-7; tentatively, D is TRBD1 or TRBD2 (5 bases each). In germline, CDR1 is DFQATT, CDR2 SNEGSKA (reference sequence). The CDR3 length is 14 residues. Between the trimmed V and J ends, which lost 3 bases and 3 bases, there was a span of 15 bases. CDR3 in DNA: TGCAGTGCTAGGATCCGGGACCGCGTCTACGAGCAGTACTTC. Translated: CSARIRDRVYEQYF.

The V gene is TRBV4-2, the J gene TRBJ2-3, with D possibly matching TRBD2 (6 bases). The germline V gene has CDR1 LGHNA and CDR2 YNFKEQ. The CDR3 is made up of 17 amino acids. Trimming took 1 base from V and 2 from J, leaving 16 bases between them. CDR3 DNA sequence: TGTGCCAGCAGCCAAGTTGGTGCGGGGTCGTACACAGATACGCAGTATTTT. Residues: CASSQVGAGSYTDTQYF.

This clonotype appeared a few times. The V call is TRBV12-3 or TRBV12-4, the J call TRBJ2-3, with 12 bases identical to TRBD2. Trimming removed 7 bases from V and 3 bases from J; junction bases left unmatched: 11. The CDR3 contains 17 residues. The DNA of the CDR3 is TGTGCCAGCACCCCTTGGCTAGCGGGGGGGCTTACAGATACGCAGTATTTT. This gives the protein CASTPWLAGGLTDTQYF.

The rearrangement uses TRBV28 and TRBJ2-4, with 10 bases fitting TRBD1. This CDR3 has 15 residues. In germline, CDR1 is MDHEN, CDR2 SYDVKM. After removal of 6 bases from V and 5 bases from J, the junction contained 7 bases not matched to a gene. CDR3 region: CASSSLGTGENIQYF. CDR3 nucleotide sequence: TGTGCCAGCAGCTCCCTCGGGACAGGGGAAAACATTCAGTACTTC.

The V gene is TRBV27, the J gene TRBJ2-4; D is unclear. The CDR3 totals 16 residues. Germline lookup yields CDR1 MNHEY and CDR2 SMNVEV (reference sequence). Trimming shortened V by 2 bases and J by 0 bases, and 11 bases separated the two germline ends. CDR3 sequence: CASSLMGILAKNIQYF. The CDR3 nucleotides are TGTGCCAGCAGTTTAATGGGGATTCTAGCCAAAAACATTCAGTACTTC.

This clonotype was recorded at least ten times. The V and J genes are TRBV25-1 and TRBJ1-2; possibly TRBD1 for D (5 bases). CDR1 MGHDK and CDR2 SYGVNS come from the germline V gene. Trimming removed 3 bases at V and 4 bases at J, with 12 bases between. The CDR3 extends over 14 amino acids. In nucleotides, the CDR3 is TGTGCCAGCAGTGACGGACAAACCTTCTATGGCTACACCTTC. Its translation is CASSDGQTFYGYTF.

The sample holds a few counts of this clonotype. V usage is TRBV7-9 and J usage is TRBJ2-7; D gene uncertain. Germline values: CDR1 SEHNR, CDR2 FQNEAQ (reference sequence). This CDR3 contains 13 residues. The V gene lost 3 bases and the J gene lost 4 bases, with 10 bases spanning the gap. CDR3 sequence reads: CASSFGENYEQYF. As DNA, the CDR3 is TGTGCCAGCAGCTTCGGTGAAAATTACGAGCAGTACTTC.

J is TRBJ2-5 and V is TRBV29-1; D is undetermined. V shed 1 base and J shed 5 bases, with 17 bases lying between them. Germline V gene sequence: CDR1 SQVTM, CDR2 ANQGSEA. The length of the CDR3 is 15 residues. The CDR3 spells CSVEGDRSGRETQYF. CDR3 DNA sequence: TGCAGCGTTGAAGGGGATAGGAGTGGCAGGGAGACCCAGTACTTC.

In this sample, this clonotype turned up a few times. The chain combines TRBV7-3 with TRBJ2-1; D call uncertain. Germline-derived CDR1 and CDR2 are SGHTA and FQGTGA. The CDR3 spans 13 residues. Trimming took 5 bases from V and 0 from J, leaving 5 bases between them. CDR3 protein: CASSKSSYNEQFF. DNA of the CDR3: TGTGCCAGCAGCAAAAGCTCCTACAATGAGCAGTTCTTC.

The J gene is TRBJ2-1, the V gene TRBV20-1, with D possibly being TRBD1 (5 bases). The CDR3 loop spans 14 amino acids. The germline V and J ends were trimmed by 4 bases and 2 bases, with 12 bases remaining between them. Germline V gene data show CDR1 as DFQATT and CDR2 as SNEGSKA (reference sequence). The CDR3 protein is CSATRVPTYNEQFF. The DNA for the CDR3 is TGCAGTGCTACCAGGGTCCCCACCTACAATGAGCAGTTCTTC.

This clonotype was counted between two and nine times. At one boundary the junction diverges from the germline segment, which might be a read error. J is TRBJ2-7 and V is TRBV7-9; D call uncertain. The CDR3 has 12 residues. The V gene's germline CDR1 is SEHNR and CDR2 FQNEAQ (reference sequence). CDR3 sequence reads: CASSLEIYEQYF. DNA for the CDR3: TGTGCCAGCAGTTTAGAGATCTACGAGCAGTACTTC.

The chain uses TRBV5-1 and TRBJ2-3; 7 bases are shared with TRBD2. This CDR3 comprises 14 residues. Germline CDR1 is SGHRS and CDR2 is YFSETQ. With 4 bases clipped from V and 4 bases from J, the junction kept 6 bases outside the gene matches. The CDR3 spells CASSPSRGADTQYF. CDR3 bases: TGCGCCAGCAGCCCATCCCGGGGGGCAGATACGCAGTATTTT.

This clonotype appeared a few times. In DNA form, the CDR3 reads TGTGCCAGCAGTTTAGCGGTGAGCGGGGTCCTTGGAGAGACCCAGTACTTC. It yields the protein CASSLAVSGVLGETQYF. The J gene is TRBJ2-5, the V gene TRBV12-3 or TRBV12-4; 7 bases line up with TRBD2. V lost 0 bases to trimming and J lost 4 bases; unmatched junction nucleotides: 11. The CDR3 has 17 amino acids.

This rearrangement joins TRBV29-1 to TRBJ2-1; no clear D gene. Germline CDR1 reads SQVTM; CDR2 reads ANQGSEA. The germline V and J ends were trimmed by 6 bases and 6 bases, with 9 bases remaining between them. The CDR3 consists of 11 residues. CDR3 in amino acids: CSVLQSNEQFF. DNA for the CDR3: TGCAGCGTGCTACAGAGCAATGAGCAGTTCTTC.

The V call is TRBV21-1, the J call TRBJ2-7; TRBD1 is taken as the D call from the table, unchecked against the DNA. TRBV21-1 is flagged as a pseudogene. The CDR3 runs to 16 residues. The CDR3: CASSEMGDRVTYEQYF. The CDR3 DNA reads TGTGCCAGCAGCGAAATGGGGGACAGGGTGACCTACGAGCAGTACTTC.